These T cell receptor beta chains were read from a single sample in a study of T cells expressing NK-cell markers. TCRdb reprocessed the 5' RACE reads, with one entry per CDR3 protein and no DNA. Its table lists 200,000 to 300,000 distinct CDR3 sequences. The sequenced material came from blood T cells: a sorted CD56 or NKG2C T cell subset, CD4+ or CD8+ T cells, or bulk PBMC T cells (not recorded which). Every receptor here comes from a man aged 18 to 29 in good health. Both conserved end residues are part of each CDR3. The order of the fields is J gene, V gene, CDR3 protein.

J: TRBJ2-3
V: TRBV5-1
CDR3: CASSLVGRSADTQYF

J: TRBJ2-5
V: TRBV12-3/TRBV12-4
CDR3: CASSLTTSRAQYF

J: TRBJ1-2
V: TRBV5-1
CDR3: CASSGRGDGYTF

J: TRBJ2-1
V: TRBV29-1
CDR3: CSVSIAGGPYNEQFF

J: TRBJ2-2
V: TRBV12-3/TRBV12-4
CDR3: CASTLGPGELFF

J: TRBJ2-3
V: TRBV20-1
CDR3: CSARGLADVTTTQYF

J: TRBJ2-7
V: TRBV24-1
CDR3: CATSPDAYEQYF

J: TRBJ2-7
V: TRBV6-2/TRBV6-3
CDR3: CASSKTLKEQYF

J: TRBJ2-7
V: TRBV12-3/TRBV12-4
CDR3: CASTEAGTGLVYEQYF

J: TRBJ2-1
V: TRBV12-3/TRBV12-4
CDR3: CASSHGSTYEQFF

J: TRBJ2-3
V: TRBV5-1
CDR3: CASSLRFQGTDTQYF

J: TRBJ2-1
V: TRBV5-5
CDR3: CASSLGVPGQGAREQFF

J: TRBJ2-5
V: TRBV12-3/TRBV12-4
CDR3: CASSVGAKETQYF